This TCR beta chain comes out of a study of blood T cell repertoires in COVID-19. Overall study: Specimens from acute and convalescent COVID-19 originated in the United States, Italy and Spain. Sources were T cells, B-cell-depleted T cells, or PBMCs; the material itself was cDNA or gDNA.

Trimming shortened V by 6 bases and J by 5 bases, and 13 bases separated the two germline ends. Germline V gives CDR1 MNHEY, CDR2 SVGAGI. The CDR3 runs 13 residues. Everyone who took part was about 18 to 90 years old, and they came from about 25 US areas. Authors' data handling: Cell counts per sample came from amplifying reference gene primers. The table came from immunoSEQ multiplex PCR; TCRdb's copy has only in-frame clones and leaves some out. V and J calls plus clone size are reproduced from that table; the DNA served to infer D and trimming. There are 250,000 or so clones in the sample; 70% to 90% occur only once, and about 4% lies in the top ten.

Sequences were obtained from PBMCs or T cells enriched from blood (not recorded which). V is TRBV6-5 and J is TRBJ2-5; maybe TRBD2 (6 bases). This clonotype was sampled from a woman aged 25 to 39 with acute COVID-19. The CDR3 here is CASRMGGVETQYF. Here the CDR3 DNA reads TGTGCCAGCAGGATGGGGGGAGTGGAGACCCAGTACTTC.